This is a list of T cell receptor beta chains from one sample in a study of somatic mutations in cytotoxic T cells in rheumatoid arthritis. The method was immunoSEQ multiplex PCR; TCRdb's version includes in-frame clones alone and lacks a portion of them. The sample shows about 30,000 clones, approximately 78% of them seen only once. The sequencing sample was made of CD8+ T cells sorted from blood. The receptors stem from an adult with rheumatoid arthritis. The CDR3 runs from the conserved cysteine through the conserved F or W. D genes are given only for firm matches. Rows give clone size only sometimes, using once, few, many, or a class for an expanded clone.

TRBV7-6,.,.,TRBJ2-3,CASSLNVGFTDTQYF,TGTGCCAGCAGCTTAAACGTCGGATTCACAGATACGCAGTATTTT
TRBV10-2,.,TRBD1,TRBJ2-1,CATRQGLVEFF,TGCGCCACCCGACAGGGGCTAGTAGAGTTCTTC
TRBV6-5,.,.,TRBJ1-1,CASSYSRIGGEAFF,TGTGCCAGCAGTTACTCGAGGATTGGAGGTGAAGCTTTCTTT
TRBV9,.,.,TRBJ1-5,CASSLGAGSNQPQHF,TGTGCCAGCAGCTTAGGGGCCGGTAGCAATCAGCCCCAGCATTTT
TRBV7-8,.,TRBD2,TRBJ2-3,CASSDPSGRGIDTQYF,TGTGCCAGCAGCGATCCTAGCGGGAGAGGCATAGATACGCAGTATTTT
TRBV29-1,.,.,TRBJ1-2,CSVEVRVANYGYTF,TGCAGCGTTGAAGTCAGAGTGGCTAACTATGGCTACACCTTC
TRBV7-3,.,.,TRBJ2-2,CASSLGTGELFF,TGTGCCAGCAGCTTAGGCACCGGGGAGCTGTTTTTT
TRBV7-9,.,.,TRBJ2-1,CASSLGRSNEQFF,TGTGCCAGCAGCTTGGGCCGGAGTAATGAGCAGTTCTTC
TRBV6-6,once,.,TRBJ2-1,CASSYEGYSYNEQFF,TGTGCCAGCAGTTACGAGGGGTACTCCTACAATGAGCAGTTCTTC
TRBV9,.,.,TRBJ2-1,CASSVGPTRGDHNEQFF,TGTGCCAGCAGCGTAGGGCCCACGAGGGGCGATCACAATGAGCAGTTCTTC
TRBV9,few,TRBD1,TRBJ1-5,CASSVGTGGHQPQHF,TGTGCCAGCAGCGTAGGGACAGGGGGGCATCAGCCCCAGCATTTT
TRBV4-1,.,.,TRBJ2-1,CASSQVPPNEQFF,TGCGCCAGCAGCCAAGTTCCACCTAATGAGCAGTTCTTC
TRBV30,.,.,TRBJ2-1,CAWSVTLNEQFF,TGTGCCTGGAGTGTTACGCTTAATGAGCAGTTCTTC
TRBV2,.,.,TRBJ2-1,CASNMAPGSSYNEQFF,TGTGCCAGCAACATGGCGCCGGGGAGCTCCTACAATGAGCAGTTCTTC
TRBV7-3,.,.,TRBJ1-2,CAIVQGDGYTF,TGTGCCATCGTCCAGGGAGATGGCTACACCTTC
TRBV5-4,.,TRBD2,TRBJ2-7,CASSPGTSASYEQYF,TGTGCCAGCAGCCCCGGGACTAGCGCATCCTACGAGCAGTACTTC
TRBV6-5,.,.,TRBJ2-2,CATQGRGTGELFF,TGTGCCACCCAGGGCCGGGGCACCGGGGAGCTGTTTTTT
TRBV27,.,.,TRBJ1-2,CASSGAGQSYGYTF,TGTGCCAGCAGTGGGGCGGGGCAGTCCTATGGCTACACCTTC
TRBV19,.,.,TRBJ1-5,CASSSGTGQQPQHF,TGTGCCAGTAGCTCCGGGACTGGGCAGCAGCCCCAGCATTTT
TRBV19,.,.,TRBJ1-2,CASSIKGTINYGYTF,TGTGCCAGTAGTATTAAGGGGACAATTAACTATGGCTACACCTTC
TRBV6-6,.,.,TRBJ2-7,CASSYSAAGEQYF,TGTGCCAGCAGTTACTCTGCGGCGGGGGAGCAGTACTTC
TRBV4-2,.,.,TRBJ1-3,CASSQGNTIYF,TGTGCCAGCAGCCAGGGAAACACCATATATTTT
TRBV29-1,.,.,TRBJ2-7,CSVEDGREYEQYF,TGCAGCGTTGAAGACGGTCGGGAATACGAGCAGTACTTC
TRBV2,.,.,TRBJ2-2,CASSGETDSSTGELFF,TGTGCCAGCAGTGGAGAGACTGACTCCAGCACCGGGGAGCTGTTTTTT
TRBV6-4,.,TRBD2,TRBJ2-3,CASSMGLAGGDTQYF,TGTGCCAGCAGCATGGGACTAGCGGGAGGAGATACGCAGTATTTT
TRBV20-1,medium-sized,.,TRBJ1-4,CSAPGEEKLFF,TGCAGCGCCCCTGGGGAGGAAAAACTGTTTTTT
TRBV5-6,.,TRBD1,TRBJ1-2,CASSLRGQGADGYTF,TGTGCCAGCAGCTTGCGGGGACAGGGGGCCGATGGCTACACCTTC
TRBV5-1,few,.,TRBJ1-2,CASSEQDGYGYTF,TGCGCCAGCAGCGAACAGGATGGGTATGGCTACACCTTC
TRBV13,.,TRBD2,TRBJ2-1,CASSLGTSGYNEQFF,TGTGCCAGCAGCTTAGGGACTAGCGGTTACAATGAGCAGTTCTTC